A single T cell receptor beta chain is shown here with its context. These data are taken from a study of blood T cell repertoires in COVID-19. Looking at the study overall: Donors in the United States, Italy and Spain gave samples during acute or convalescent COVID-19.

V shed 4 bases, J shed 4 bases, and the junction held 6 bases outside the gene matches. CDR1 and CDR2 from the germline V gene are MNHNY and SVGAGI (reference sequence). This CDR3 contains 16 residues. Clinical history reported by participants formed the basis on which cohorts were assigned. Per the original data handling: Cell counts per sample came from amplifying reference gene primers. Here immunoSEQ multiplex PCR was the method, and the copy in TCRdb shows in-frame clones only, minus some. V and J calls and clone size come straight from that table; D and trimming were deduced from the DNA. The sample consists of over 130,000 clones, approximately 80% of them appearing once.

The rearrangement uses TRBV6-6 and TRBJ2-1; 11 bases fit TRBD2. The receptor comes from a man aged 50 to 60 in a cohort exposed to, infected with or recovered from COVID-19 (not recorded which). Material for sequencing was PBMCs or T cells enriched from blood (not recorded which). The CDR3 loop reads CASSWSGTSGYNEQFF. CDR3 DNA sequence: TGTGCCAGCAGTTGGTCCGGGACTAGCGGTTACAATGAGCAGTTCTTC.